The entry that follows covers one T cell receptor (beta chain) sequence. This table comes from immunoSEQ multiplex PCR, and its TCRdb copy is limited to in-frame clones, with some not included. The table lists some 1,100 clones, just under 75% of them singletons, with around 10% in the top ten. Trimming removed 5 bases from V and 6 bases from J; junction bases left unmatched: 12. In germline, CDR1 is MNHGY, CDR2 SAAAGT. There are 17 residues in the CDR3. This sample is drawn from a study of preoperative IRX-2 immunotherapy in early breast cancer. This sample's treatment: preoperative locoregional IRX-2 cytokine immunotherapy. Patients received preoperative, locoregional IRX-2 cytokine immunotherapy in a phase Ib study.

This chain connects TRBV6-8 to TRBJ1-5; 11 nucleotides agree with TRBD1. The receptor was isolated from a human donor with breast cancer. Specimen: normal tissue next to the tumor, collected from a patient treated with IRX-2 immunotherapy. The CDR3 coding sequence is TGTGCCAGCAGTGGCCGGGACAGGGGGGGAAGCGGTCAGCCCCAGCATTTT. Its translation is CASSGRDRGGSGQPQHF.